This T cell receptor (beta chain) was observed in a study of blood T cell repertoires in COVID-19. On the study more broadly: Spain, Italy and the United States supplied samples that represented acute and convalescent COVID-19. Nucleic acid was either cDNA or gDNA, and it came from T cells, B-cell-depleted T cells, or PBMCs.

The protocol was immunoSEQ multiplex PCR, while the TCRdb copy is restricted to in-frame clones and leaves out a portion. Of 30,000 or so clones listed, roughly 91% are singletons. About this clone itself: Within the sample, other DNA sequences also encode this same CDR3.

V gave up 0 bases and J gave up 5 bases, with 7 bases separating them. Germline V gene lookup returns CDR1 KGHSH and CDR2 LQKENI. The CDR3 contains 14 residues. V gene TRBV18 combines with J gene TRBJ1-4; no firm D call. Material for sequencing was peripheral blood. The sequence was obtained from a man aged 55 to 70 with active COVID-19. CDR3 amino acids: CASSPPGANEKLFF. The CDR3 region has the DNA TGTGCCAGCTCACCACCGGGAGCGAATGAAAAACTGTTTTTT.